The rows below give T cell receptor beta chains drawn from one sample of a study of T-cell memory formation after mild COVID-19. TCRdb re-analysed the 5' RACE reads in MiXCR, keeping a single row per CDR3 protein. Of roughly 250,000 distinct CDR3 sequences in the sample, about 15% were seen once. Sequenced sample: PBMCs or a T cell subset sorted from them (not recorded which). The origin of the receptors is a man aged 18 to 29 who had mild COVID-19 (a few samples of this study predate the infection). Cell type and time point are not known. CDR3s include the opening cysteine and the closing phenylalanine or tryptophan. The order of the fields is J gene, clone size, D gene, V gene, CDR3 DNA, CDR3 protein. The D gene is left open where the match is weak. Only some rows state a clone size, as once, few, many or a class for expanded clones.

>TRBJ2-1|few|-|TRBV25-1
TGTGCCAGCAGTGAAGGGTTAGGGCGGAATGAGCAGTTCTTC
CASSEGLGRNEQFF
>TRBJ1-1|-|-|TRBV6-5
TGTGCCAGCAGTAACGGGGCCCCCACTGAAGCTTTCTTT
CASSNGAPTEAFF
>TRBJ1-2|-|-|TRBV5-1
TGCGCCAGCAGCTTGGCCTACGGCTATGGCTACACCTTC
CASSLAYGYGYTF
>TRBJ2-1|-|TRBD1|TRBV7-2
TGTGCCAGCAGCTTTCTCCGTGGACAGGGGACCCACAATGAGCAGTTCTTC
CASSFLRGQGTHNEQFF
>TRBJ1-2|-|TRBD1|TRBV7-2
TGTGCCAGCAGCGGGGACAGGACTGTAAGGGGCTACACCTTC
CASSGDRTVRGYTF
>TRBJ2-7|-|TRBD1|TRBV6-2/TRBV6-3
TGTGCCAGCAGCCGAACGCCGGGACAGGCAACCTACGAGCAGTACTTC
CASSRTPGQATYEQYF
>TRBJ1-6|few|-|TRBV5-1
TGCGCCAGCTTAATTATTGCCGGAAGGTCACCCCTCCACTTT
CASLIIAGRSPLHF
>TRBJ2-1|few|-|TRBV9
TGTGCCAGCAGTTTAAGGGGGGGGTACAATGAGCAGTTCTTC
CASSLRGGYNEQFF
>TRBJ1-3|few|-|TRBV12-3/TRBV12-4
TGTGCCAGCAGTTTAGGATCGTACACCATATATTTT
CASSLGSYTIYF
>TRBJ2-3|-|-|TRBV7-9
TGTGCCAGCAGCCCCGGCCTCCGGGGAACCACAGATACGCAGTATTTT
CASSPGLRGTTDTQYF
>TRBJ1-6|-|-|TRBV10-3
TGTGCCATCAGTCGGGGGACCCCCCGGACCTATAATTCACCCCTCCACTTT
CAISRGTPRTYNSPLHF
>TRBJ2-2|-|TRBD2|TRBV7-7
TGTGCTAGCAGCTTAGCGGCCGGGGGGGCTCTCACCGGGGAGCTGTTTTTT
CASSLAAGGALTGELFF
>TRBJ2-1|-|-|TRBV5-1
TGCGCCAGCAGCTTGGCCCTTGGAGAATGGGAGCAGTTCTTC
CASSLALGEWEQFF
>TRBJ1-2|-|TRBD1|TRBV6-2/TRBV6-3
TGTGACAGCAGTTACAACCGGGACAGTGAGAACTATGGCTACACCTTC
CDSSYNRDSENYGYTF
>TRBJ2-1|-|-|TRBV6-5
TGTGCCAGCAGCCGAACCGGGACATCTTATGAGCAGTTCTTC
CASSRTGTSYEQFF
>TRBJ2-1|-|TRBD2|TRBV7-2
TGTGCCAGCAGCTCCGGGAGGGGCAATGAGCAGTTCTTC
CASSSGRGNEQFF
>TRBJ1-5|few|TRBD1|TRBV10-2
TGCGCCAGCACCCCGGACAGGCGGGAGGGCCAGCCCCAGCATTTT
CASTPDRREGQPQHF
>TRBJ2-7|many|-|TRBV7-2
TGTGCCAGCAGCTCAGAGGCGGGCAGGGCCTACGAGCAGTACTTC
CASSSEAGRAYEQYF
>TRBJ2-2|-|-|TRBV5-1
TGCGCCAGCAGCTCTGCGGGACGGAACACCGGGGAGCTGTTTTTT
CASSSAGRNTGELFF
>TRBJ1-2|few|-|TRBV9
TGTGCCAGCAGCGCGGACCCCGGGACTGATGGCTACACCTTC
CASSADPGTDGYTF
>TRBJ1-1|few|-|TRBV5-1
TGCGCCAGCAGCTTGGGTGTGGGGACATCAAGACGGGCTTTCTTT
CASSLGVGTSRRAFF
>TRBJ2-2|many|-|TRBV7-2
TGTGCCAGCAGCGCACAGCCGGGACAAACGAACACCGGGGAGCTGTTTTTT
CASSAQPGQTNTGELFF
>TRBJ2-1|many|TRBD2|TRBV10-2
TGCGCCAGCAGGGAGGAGGCGGGGGACTACAATGAGCAGTTCTTC
CASREEAGDYNEQFF
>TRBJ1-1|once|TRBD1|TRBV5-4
TGTGCCAGCAGCTTGGGACAGGGGAAGGACACTGAAGCTTTCTTT
CASSLGQGKDTEAFF
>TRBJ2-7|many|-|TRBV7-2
TGTGCCAGCAGCTTAGGGTTTAGCTCCTACGAGCAGTACTTC
CASSLGFSSYEQYF
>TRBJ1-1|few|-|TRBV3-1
TGTGCCAGCAGGCCGGGACCGTTGAACACTGAAGCTTTCTTT
CASRPGPLNTEAFF
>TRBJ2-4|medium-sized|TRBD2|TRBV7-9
TGTGCCAGCAGCGCCAGCGGGGGGCTAGCCAAAAACATTCAGTACTTC
CASSASGGLAKNIQYF
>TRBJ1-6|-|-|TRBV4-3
TGCGCCAGCAGCCAAGATCTGGGGACTGCGCGGCCGCCCCTCCACTTT
CASSQDLGTARPPLHF
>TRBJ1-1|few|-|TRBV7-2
TGTGCCAGCAGCTCGACATATAACACTGAAGCTTTCTTT
CASSSTYNTEAFF
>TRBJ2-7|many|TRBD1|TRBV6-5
TGTGCCAGCAGTCGTGGGACAGGCCCCTACGAGCAGTACTTC
CASSRGTGPYEQYF
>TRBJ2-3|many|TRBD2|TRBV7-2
TGTGCCAGCAGCTTAGCGCTAGCGGGGGGTTATACGCAGTATTTT
CASSLALAGGYTQYF
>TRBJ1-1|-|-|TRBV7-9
TGTGCCAGCAGCTTAGTGTTGAGAGTTGAAGCTTTCTTT
CASSLVLRVEAFF
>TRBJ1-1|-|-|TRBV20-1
TGCAGTGCTAGAGGGCCGGGAGGGGAGAAAGCTTTCTTT
CSARGPGGEKAFF
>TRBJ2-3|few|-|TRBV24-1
TGTGCCACCAGTGACCCAACAAGAAGCACAGATACGCAGTATTTT
CATSDPTRSTDTQYF
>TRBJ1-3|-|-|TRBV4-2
TGTGCCAGCAGCCAAGAACGGAGCTCTGGAAACACCATATATTTT
CASSQERSSGNTIYF
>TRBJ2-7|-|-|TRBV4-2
TGTGCCAGCAGCCGAAGGGGCCATACTGGTAGCTCCTACGAGCAGTACTTC
CASSRRGHTGSSYEQYF
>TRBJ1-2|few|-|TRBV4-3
TGCGCCAGCAGCCAAGATCACTGGGCCGGCGGGATCTATGGCTACACCTTC
CASSQDHWAGGIYGYTF